The TCR beta chain under discussion was sequenced for a study of cytomegalovirus exposure and HLA in healthy donors. The wider study: The same platform used for the 600 to 750 first-cohort repertoires was also used for the approximately 120 validation repertoires, as a later analysis reported. Study results and limitations: Confirmation was obtained in vitro that a few CMV-associated chains are specific for CMV antigens. The classifier was said to identify cytomegalovirus status with high specificity and sensitivity.

The donors were in the approximately 120-subject validation cohort; that cohort was separate from the roughly 700-subject first cohort. This CDR3 is 15 amino acids long. Trimming pared 0 bases from V and 3 bases from J, leaving 9 bases between. Germline CDR1 is PRHDT and CDR2 is FYEKMQ (reference sequence). As regards this clone: No antigen is known for it.

Libraries were prepared by immunoSEQ multiplex PCR; TCRdb keeps only in-frame clonotypes and omits some of them. The table records over 100,000 clones, 75% to 90% of them present only once. The source material was PBMCs. This receptor was obtained from a young woman in good health and CMV-seronegative. This chain connects TRBV13 to TRBJ1-5; no reliable D call. Written as DNA, the CDR3 is TGTGCCAGCAGCTTAGGGTGGTCAGTCAATCAGCCCCAGCATTTT. Translation: CASSLGWSVNQPQHF. The variable domain in full, with the rest retrieved from reference TRBV13 and TRBJ1-5, is AAGVIQSPRHLIKEKRETATLKCYPIPRHDTVYWYQQGPGQDPQFLISFYEKMQSDKGSIPDRFSAQQFSDYHSELNMSSLELGDSALYFCASSLGWSVNQPQHFGDGTRLSIL.